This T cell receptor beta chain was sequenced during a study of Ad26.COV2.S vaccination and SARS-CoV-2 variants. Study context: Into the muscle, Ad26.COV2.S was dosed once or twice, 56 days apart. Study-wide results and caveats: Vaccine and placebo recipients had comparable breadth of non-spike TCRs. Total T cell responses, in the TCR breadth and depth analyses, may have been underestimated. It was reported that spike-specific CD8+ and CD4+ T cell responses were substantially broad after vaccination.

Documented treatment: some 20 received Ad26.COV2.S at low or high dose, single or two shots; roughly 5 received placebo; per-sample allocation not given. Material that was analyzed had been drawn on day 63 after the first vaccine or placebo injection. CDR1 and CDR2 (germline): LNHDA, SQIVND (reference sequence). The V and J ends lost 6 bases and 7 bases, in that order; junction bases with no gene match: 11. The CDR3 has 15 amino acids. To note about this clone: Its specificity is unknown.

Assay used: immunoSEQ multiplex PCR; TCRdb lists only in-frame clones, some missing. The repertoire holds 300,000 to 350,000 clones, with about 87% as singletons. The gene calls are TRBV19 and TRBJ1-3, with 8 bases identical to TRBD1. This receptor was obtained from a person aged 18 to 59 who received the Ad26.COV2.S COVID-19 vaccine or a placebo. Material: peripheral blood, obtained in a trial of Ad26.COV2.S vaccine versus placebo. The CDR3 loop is CASRRVGQGVNTIYF. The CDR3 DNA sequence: TGTGCCAGTAGAAGAGTCGGACAGGGTGTTAACACCATATATTTT.